This T cell receptor beta chain was identified during a study of shared clonotypes between healthy human individuals. CD45RO-negative CD8 cells positively selected for CCR7 made up the naive population, which excluded terminally differentiated effector memory CD45RA+ cells. This CDR3 is built from 14 residues. The germline V gene encodes CDR1 SGHDT and CDR2 YYEEEE. V was clipped by 0 bases and J by 5 bases, with 8 bases between them. Assay: immunoSEQ multiplex PCR; the TCRdb copy retains only in-frame clones and omits some. The profile shows roughly 570,000 clones, 95% to 98% of them singletons. The sequencing sample was made of naive CD8+ T cells sorted from blood. The receptor's source is a man younger than 45 in good health. The chain joins TRBV5-6 to TRBJ2-2; D unresolved. CDR3 sequence: CASSLDLGTGELFF. In nucleotides, the CDR3 is TGTGCCAGCAGCTTGGATCTGGGGACCGGGGAGCTGTTTTTT.